The present TCR beta chain was sequenced within a study of T cells expressing NK-cell markers. Study as a whole: All TCR beta repertoires analysed originated from sorted CD3+CD56+NKG2C+, CD3+CD56+NKG2C- and CD3+CD56-NKG2C+ T cells. Within the sequenced cohort of eight donors, seven exhibited HCMV seropositivity and one was seronegative. Whole-study results and caveats: Dominant NKG2C+ clonotypes in over 5 donors made up about 1.0-7.5% of CD8+ T cells.

Turning to this clonotype: Its antigen remains unknown.

The CDR3 is made up of 15 amino acids. CDR1 and CDR2 (germline): SGHRS, YFSETQ. As the method of synthesis, 5'RACE template switching with UMIs yielded TCR beta cDNA. TCRdb processed the 5' RACE reads again and assigns one entry to each CDR3 protein, with no DNA. Its listing shows a few hundred thousand distinct CDR3 sequences. This receptor was identified in a man aged 18-75 years in good health. The sequenced material came from blood T cells: a sorted CD56 or NKG2C T cell subset, CD4+ or CD8+ T cells, or bulk PBMC T cells (not recorded which). The chain couples TRBV5-1 to TRBJ1-1; the D gene TCRdb calls, TRBD1, cannot be checked with no DNA. This CDR3 reads CASRRGSGQNTEAFF.